What follows is one T cell receptor (beta chain) and its context. Measured with immunoSEQ multiplex PCR; TCRdb has only the in-frame clones, and not every one. Counted here are over 350,000 clones, approximately 89% occurring once; the ten biggest clones make up roughly 0.9%. The V end lost 3 bases, the J end lost 4 bases, and 9 bases lay between the germline ends. This CDR3 is 13 amino acids long. Per the germline V gene, CDR1 is SEHNR and CDR2 is FQNEAQ (reference sequence). This entry belongs to a study of blood T cell repertoires in COVID-19. This receptor was obtained from a woman in her forties who had been exposed to COVID-19. The chain carries TRBV7-9 and TRBJ1-2; D remains unclear. Material: PBMCs or T cells enriched from blood (not recorded which). CDR3 in amino acids: CASSLTVGYGYTF. The CDR3 DNA reads as TGTGCCAGCAGCTTGACTGTTGGCTATGGCTACACCTTC.